The rows below give T cell receptor beta chains drawn from one sample of a study of blood T cell repertoires in COVID-19. Using immunoSEQ multiplex PCR, the repertoire was profiled, and TCRdb retains in-frame clones only, with some absent. The sample includes 300,000 to 400,000 clones, over 80% of them seen just once. Sequencing was carried out using peripheral blood. The source is a man aged 25 to 40 with COVID-19, enrolled during active disease. Each CDR3 is given with its conserved first and last residue. The order of the fields is clone size, D gene, V gene, CDR3 length, J gene, CDR3 DNA, CDR3 protein. D genes are given only for firm matches. Expanded clones are given a class, and other clones once, few, many or no size at all.

abundance: .
d_gene: .
v_gene: TRBV5-4
len: 14
j_gene: TRBJ1-2
CDR3nt: TGTGCCAGCAGCTTTCAAGGAGGCGGGGATGGCTACACCTTC
CDR3aa: CASSFQGGGDGYTF

abundance: few
d_gene: TRBD2
v_gene: TRBV7-3
len: 18
j_gene: TRBJ2-7
CDR3nt: TGTGCCAGCAGCTTAACGGGCGGACTAGCGGGAGTTCGCTACGAGCAGTACTTC
CDR3aa: CASSLTGGLAGVRYEQYF

abundance: .
d_gene: .
v_gene: TRBV27
len: 13
j_gene: TRBJ1-2
CDR3nt: TGTGCCAGCGGGAGGACCCCTGGTTATGGCTACACCTTC
CDR3aa: CASGRTPGYGYTF

abundance: few
d_gene: TRBD1
v_gene: TRBV7-9
len: 16
j_gene: TRBJ1-1
CDR3nt: TGTGCCAGCGGGGACAGCAATTCAGGGAGCACCACTGAAGCTTTCTTT
CDR3aa: CASGDSNSGSTTEAFF

abundance: .
d_gene: TRBD1
v_gene: TRBV11-2
len: 19
j_gene: TRBJ2-7
CDR3nt: TGTGCCAGCAGCCCCCTAGGGACAGGGGTAACGTCCACCCCCTACGAGCAGTACTTC
CDR3aa: CASSPLGTGVTSTPYEQYF

abundance: .
d_gene: .
v_gene: TRBV7-8
len: 16
j_gene: TRBJ1-1
CDR3nt: TGTGCCAGCAGCTTAGCTGTGGGAGGGTCTACCACTGAAGCTTTCTTT
CDR3aa: CASSLAVGGSTTEAFF

abundance: .
d_gene: TRBD2
v_gene: TRBV28
len: 12
j_gene: TRBJ2-1
CDR3nt: TGTGCCAGCAGTACCTCGCAGCGGGAGACGTTCTTC
CDR3aa: CASSTSQRETFF

abundance: .
d_gene: .
v_gene: TRBV27
len: 14
j_gene: TRBJ2-3
CDR3nt: TGTGCCAGCAGTTCCCAGCGAAACACAGATACGCAGTATTTT
CDR3aa: CASSSQRNTDTQYF

abundance: .
d_gene: TRBD2
v_gene: TRBV19
len: 14
j_gene: TRBJ2-1
CDR3nt: TGTGCCAGTACCCCTCGGGGGGGCTTCAATGAGCAGTTCTTC
CDR3aa: CASTPRGGFNEQFF

abundance: .
d_gene: TRBD1
v_gene: TRBV6-6
len: 16
j_gene: TRBJ2-4
CDR3nt: TGTGCCAGCAGCTCCGGACAGGGGGGCTCCAAAAACATTCAGTACTTC
CDR3aa: CASSSGQGGSKNIQYF